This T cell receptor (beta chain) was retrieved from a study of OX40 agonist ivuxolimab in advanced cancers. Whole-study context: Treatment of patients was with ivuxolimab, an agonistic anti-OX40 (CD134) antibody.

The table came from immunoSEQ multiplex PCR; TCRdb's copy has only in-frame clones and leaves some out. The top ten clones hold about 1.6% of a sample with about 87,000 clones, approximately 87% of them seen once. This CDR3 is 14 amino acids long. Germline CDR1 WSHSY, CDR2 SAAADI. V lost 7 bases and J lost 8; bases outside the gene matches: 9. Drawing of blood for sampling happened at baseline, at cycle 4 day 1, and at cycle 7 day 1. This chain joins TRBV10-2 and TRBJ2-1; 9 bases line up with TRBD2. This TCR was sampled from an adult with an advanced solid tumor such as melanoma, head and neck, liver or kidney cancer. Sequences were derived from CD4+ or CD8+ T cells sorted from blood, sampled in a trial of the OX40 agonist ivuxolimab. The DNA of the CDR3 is TGCGCCAGCACCGTACTAGCGGGTGGGGATGAGCAGTTCTTC. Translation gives CASTVLAGGDEQFF.